Below, one TCR beta chain is given with its context. The CDR3 consists of 16 residues. The germline V gene encodes CDR1 SGHRS and CDR2 YFSETQ. Trimming took 0 bases from V and 6 from J; bases not matched to a gene: 9. Clones were sequenced by immunoSEQ multiplex PCR, and TCRdb holds only the in-frame ones, with some missing. This sample has around 250,000 clones, with 85% to 90% found just once. These data originate in a study of cytomegalovirus exposure and HLA in healthy donors. The TCR was taken from a woman aged 18 to 35 in good health and CMV-seronegative. This chain uses TRBV5-1 with TRBJ2-1, with 7 bases aligning to TRBD2. The sample consisted of PBMCs. This CDR3 is CASSLVPGLSINEQFF. For the CDR3, the DNA is TGCGCCAGCAGCTTGGTTCCGGGACTAAGCATCAATGAGCAGTTCTTC.